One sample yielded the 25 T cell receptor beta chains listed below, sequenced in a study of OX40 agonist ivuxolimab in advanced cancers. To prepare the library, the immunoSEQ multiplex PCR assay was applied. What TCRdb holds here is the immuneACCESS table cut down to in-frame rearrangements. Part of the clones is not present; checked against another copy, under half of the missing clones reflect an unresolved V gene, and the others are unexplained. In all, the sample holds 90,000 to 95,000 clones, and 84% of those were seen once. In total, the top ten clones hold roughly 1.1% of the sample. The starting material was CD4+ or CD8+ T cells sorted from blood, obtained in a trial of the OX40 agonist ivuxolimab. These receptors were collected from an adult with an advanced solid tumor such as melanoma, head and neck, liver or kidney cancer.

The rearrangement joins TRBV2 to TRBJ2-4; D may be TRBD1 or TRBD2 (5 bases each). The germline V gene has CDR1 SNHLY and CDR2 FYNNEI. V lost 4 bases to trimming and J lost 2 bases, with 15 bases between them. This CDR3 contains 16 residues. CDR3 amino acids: CASSATRDPTKNIQYF. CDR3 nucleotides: TGTGCCAGCAGTGCCACCCGGGACCCAACCAAAAACATTCAGTACTTC.

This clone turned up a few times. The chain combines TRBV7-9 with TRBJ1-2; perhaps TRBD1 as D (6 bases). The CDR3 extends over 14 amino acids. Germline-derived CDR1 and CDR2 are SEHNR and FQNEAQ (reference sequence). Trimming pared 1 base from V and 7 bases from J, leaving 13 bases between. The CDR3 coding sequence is TGTGCCAGCAGCTTAGGATCAGGGGCTTCTGGCTACACCTTC. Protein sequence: CASSLGSGASGYTF.

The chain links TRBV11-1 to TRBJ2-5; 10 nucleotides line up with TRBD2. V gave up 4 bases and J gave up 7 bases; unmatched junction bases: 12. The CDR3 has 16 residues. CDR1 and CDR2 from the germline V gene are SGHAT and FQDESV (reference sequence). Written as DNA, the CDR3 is TGTGCCAGCAGCTACCTAGCGGGGGAAATAATAGGGACCCAGTACTTC. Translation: CASSYLAGEIIGTQYF.

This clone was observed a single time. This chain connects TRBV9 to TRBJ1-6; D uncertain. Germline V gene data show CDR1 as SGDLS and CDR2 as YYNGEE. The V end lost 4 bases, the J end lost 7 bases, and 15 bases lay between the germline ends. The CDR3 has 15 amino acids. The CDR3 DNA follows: TGTGCCAGCAGCTCTCGCGACTATCTAAATTCACCCCTCCACTTT. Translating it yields CASSSRDYLNSPLHF.

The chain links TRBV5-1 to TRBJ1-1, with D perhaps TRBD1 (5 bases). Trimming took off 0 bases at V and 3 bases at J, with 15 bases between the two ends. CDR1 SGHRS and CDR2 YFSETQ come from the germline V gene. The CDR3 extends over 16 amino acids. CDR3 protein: CASSLGQQARDTEAFF. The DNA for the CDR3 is TGCGCCAGCAGCTTGGGACAGCAGGCTCGGGACACTGAAGCTTTCTTT.

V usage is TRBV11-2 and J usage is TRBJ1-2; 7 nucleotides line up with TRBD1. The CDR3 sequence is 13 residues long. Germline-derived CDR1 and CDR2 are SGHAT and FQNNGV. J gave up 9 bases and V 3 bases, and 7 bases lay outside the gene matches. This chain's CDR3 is CASSFRQGGSYTF. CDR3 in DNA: TGTGCCAGCAGCTTCCGACAGGGTGGTAGCTACACCTTC.

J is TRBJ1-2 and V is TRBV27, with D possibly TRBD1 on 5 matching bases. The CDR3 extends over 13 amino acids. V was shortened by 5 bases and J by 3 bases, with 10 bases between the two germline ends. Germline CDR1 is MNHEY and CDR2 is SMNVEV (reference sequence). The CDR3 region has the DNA TGTGCCAGCAGTCCCCGGGGGGACTATGGCTACACCTTC. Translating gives CASSPRGDYGYTF.

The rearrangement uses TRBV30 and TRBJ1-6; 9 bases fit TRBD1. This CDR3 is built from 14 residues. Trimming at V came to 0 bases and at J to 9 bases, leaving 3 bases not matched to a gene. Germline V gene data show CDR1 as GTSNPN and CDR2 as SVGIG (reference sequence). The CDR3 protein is CAWSVTGGVSPLHF. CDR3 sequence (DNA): TGTGCCTGGAGTGTAACAGGGGGCGTTTCACCCCTCCACTTT.

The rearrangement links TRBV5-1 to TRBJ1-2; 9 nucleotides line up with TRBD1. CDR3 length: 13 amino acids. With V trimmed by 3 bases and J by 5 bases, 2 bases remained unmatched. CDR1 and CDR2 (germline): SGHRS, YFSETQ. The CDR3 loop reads CASSSGQGYGYTF. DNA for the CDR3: TGCGCCAGCAGCTCGGGACAGGGTTATGGCTACACCTTC.

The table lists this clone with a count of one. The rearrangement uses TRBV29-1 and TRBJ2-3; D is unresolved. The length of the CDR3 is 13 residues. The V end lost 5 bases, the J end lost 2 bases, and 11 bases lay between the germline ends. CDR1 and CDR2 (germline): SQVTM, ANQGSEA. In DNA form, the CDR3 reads TGCAGCGTTCGGATTGTCCTCACAGATACGCAGTATTTT. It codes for CSVRIVLTDTQYF.

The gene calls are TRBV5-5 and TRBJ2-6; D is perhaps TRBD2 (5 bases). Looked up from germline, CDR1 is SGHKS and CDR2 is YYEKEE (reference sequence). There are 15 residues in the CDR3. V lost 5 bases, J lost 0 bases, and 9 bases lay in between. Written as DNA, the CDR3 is TGTGCCAGCAGGGGAGTCATCTCTGGGGCCAACGTCCTGACTTTC. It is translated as CASRGVISGANVLTF.

The CDR3 loop is CAISESHRDSPLHF. The CDR3 DNA reads TGTGCCATCAGTGAGTCTCATCGGGACTCACCCCTCCACTTT. The V and J genes are TRBV10-3 and TRBJ1-6; possibly TRBD1 for D (5 bases). Germline V lookup: CDR1 ENHRY, CDR2 SYGVKD. V was clipped by 0 bases and J by 10 bases, with 10 bases between them. The CDR3 sequence is 14 residues long.

The CDR3 coding sequence is TGTGCCAGCAGCCCGGGACAGGTTGGACAGCCCCAGCATTTT. It is translated as CASSPGQVGQPQHF. The chain is built from TRBV7-9 and TRBJ1-5; 8 nucleotides agree with TRBD1. Germline V lookup: CDR1 SEHNR, CDR2 FQNEAQ (reference sequence). This CDR3 contains 14 residues. After removal of 5 bases from V and 7 bases from J, the junction contained 7 bases not matched to a gene.

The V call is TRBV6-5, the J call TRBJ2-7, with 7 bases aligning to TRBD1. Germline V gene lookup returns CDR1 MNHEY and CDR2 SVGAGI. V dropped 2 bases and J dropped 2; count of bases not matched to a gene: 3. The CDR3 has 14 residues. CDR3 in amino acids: CASSYRGQTYEQYF. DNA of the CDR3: TGTGCCAGCAGTTACCGGGGACAGACCTACGAGCAGTACTTC.

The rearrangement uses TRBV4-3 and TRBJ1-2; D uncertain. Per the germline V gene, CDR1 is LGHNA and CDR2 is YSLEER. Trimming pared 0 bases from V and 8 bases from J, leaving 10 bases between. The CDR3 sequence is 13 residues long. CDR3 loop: CASSQDSAGGYTF. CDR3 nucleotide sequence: TGCGCCAGCAGCCAAGACAGCGCGGGAGGCTACACCTTC.

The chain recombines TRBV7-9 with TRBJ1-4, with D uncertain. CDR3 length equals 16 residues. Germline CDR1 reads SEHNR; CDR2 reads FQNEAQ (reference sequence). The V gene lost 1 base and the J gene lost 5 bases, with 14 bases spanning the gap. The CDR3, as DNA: TGTGCCAGCAGCTTAGTATCCACAGTCTTAAATGAAAAACTGTTTTTT. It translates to CASSLVSTVLNEKLFF.

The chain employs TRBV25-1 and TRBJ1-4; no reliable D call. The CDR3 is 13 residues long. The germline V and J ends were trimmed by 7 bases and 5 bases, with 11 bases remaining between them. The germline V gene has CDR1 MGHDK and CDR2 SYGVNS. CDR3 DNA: TGTGCCAGCAACAGAGACTGGAATGAAAAACTGTTTTTT. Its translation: CASNRDWNEKLFF.

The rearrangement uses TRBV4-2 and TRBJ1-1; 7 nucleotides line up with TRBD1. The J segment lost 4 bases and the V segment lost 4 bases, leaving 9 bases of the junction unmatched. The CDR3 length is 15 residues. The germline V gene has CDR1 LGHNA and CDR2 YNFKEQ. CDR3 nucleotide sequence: TGTGCCAGCAGCCCGTCGGGACAGTCCGGCACTGAAGCTTTCTTT. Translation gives CASSPSGQSGTEAFF.

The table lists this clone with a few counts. Here the CDR3 reads CASSLVSVRDHEAFF. CDR3 bases: TGTGCCAGCAGCTTGGTCTCAGTAAGGGACCATGAAGCTTTCTTT. The chain links TRBV5-5 to TRBJ1-1; tentative D call: TRBD1 (5 bases). V lost 0 bases, J lost 7 bases, and 16 bases lay in between. In germline, CDR1 is SGHKS, CDR2 YYEKEE (reference sequence). The CDR3 is 15 residues long.

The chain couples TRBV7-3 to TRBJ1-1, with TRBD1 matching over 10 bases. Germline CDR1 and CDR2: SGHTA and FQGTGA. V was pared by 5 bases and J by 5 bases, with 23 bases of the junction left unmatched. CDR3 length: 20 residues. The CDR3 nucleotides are TGTGCCAGCAGCCCTGCACCGCTCCCGATCTTGGGGACAGGGGATACTGAAGCTTTCTTT. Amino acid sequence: CASSPAPLPILGTGDTEAFF. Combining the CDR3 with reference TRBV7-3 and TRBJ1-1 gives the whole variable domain GAGVSQTPSNKVTEKGKYVELRCDPISGHTALYWYRQSLGQGPEFLIYFQGTGAADDSGLPNDRFFAVRPEGSVSTLKIQRTERGDSAVYLCASSPAPLPILGTGDTEAFFGQGTRLTVV.

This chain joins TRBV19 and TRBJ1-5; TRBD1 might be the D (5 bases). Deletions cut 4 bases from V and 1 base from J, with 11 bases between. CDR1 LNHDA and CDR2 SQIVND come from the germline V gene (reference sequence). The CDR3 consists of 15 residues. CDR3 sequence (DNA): TGTGCCAGTAGTAGGGGGTCACCGAGCAATCAGCCCCAGCATTTT. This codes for CASSRGSPSNQPQHF. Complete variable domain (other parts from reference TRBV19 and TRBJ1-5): DGGITQSPKYLFRKEGQNVTLSCEQNLNHDAMYWYRQDPGQGLRLIYYSQIVNDFQKGDIAEGYSVSREKKESFPLTVTSAQKNPTAFYLCASSRGSPSNQPQHFGDGTRLSIL.

DNA of the CDR3: TGCGCCAGCAGCTTGGACCCGGGGACACCCGGGGGTGAAGCTTTCTTT. It specifies CASSLDPGTPGGEAFF. V and J are TRBV5-1 and TRBJ1-1; tentative D call: TRBD1 (6 bases). V gave up 0 bases and J gave up 7 bases, with 19 bases separating them. Germline V gives CDR1 SGHRS, CDR2 YFSETQ. This CDR3 is 16 amino acids long.

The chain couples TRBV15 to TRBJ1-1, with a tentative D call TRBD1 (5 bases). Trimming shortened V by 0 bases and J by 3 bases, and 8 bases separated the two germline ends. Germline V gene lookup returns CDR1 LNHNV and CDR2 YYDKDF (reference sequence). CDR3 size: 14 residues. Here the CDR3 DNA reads TGTGCCACCAGCAGAGAAGCAGGGCACACTGAAGCTTTCTTT. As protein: CATSREAGHTEAFF.

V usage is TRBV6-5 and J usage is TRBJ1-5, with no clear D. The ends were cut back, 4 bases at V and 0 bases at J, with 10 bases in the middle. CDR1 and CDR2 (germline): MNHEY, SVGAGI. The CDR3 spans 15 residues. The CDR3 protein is CASSSTSASNQPQHF. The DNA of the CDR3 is TGTGCCAGCAGTTCCACATCTGCTAGCAATCAGCCCCAGCATTTT.

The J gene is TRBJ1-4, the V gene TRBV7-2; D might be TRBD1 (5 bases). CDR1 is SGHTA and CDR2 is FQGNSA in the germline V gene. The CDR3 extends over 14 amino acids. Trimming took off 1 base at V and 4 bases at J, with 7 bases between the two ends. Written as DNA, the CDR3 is TGTGCCAGCAGCTTAGGACAGTATAATGAAAAACTGTTTTTT. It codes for CASSLGQYNEKLFF.